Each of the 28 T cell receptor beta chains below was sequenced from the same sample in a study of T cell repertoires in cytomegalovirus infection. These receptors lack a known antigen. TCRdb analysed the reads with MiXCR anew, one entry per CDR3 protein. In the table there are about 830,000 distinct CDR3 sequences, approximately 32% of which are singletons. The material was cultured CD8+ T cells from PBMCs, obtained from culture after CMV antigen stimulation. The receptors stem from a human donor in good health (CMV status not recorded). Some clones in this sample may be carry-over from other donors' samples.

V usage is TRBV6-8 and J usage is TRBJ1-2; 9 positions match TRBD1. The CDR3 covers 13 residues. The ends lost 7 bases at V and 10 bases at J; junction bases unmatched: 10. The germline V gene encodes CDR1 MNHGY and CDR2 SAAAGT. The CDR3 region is CASKKTGGRFYTF. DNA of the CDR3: TGTGCCAGCAAAAAGACAGGGGGAAGGTTCTACACCTTC.

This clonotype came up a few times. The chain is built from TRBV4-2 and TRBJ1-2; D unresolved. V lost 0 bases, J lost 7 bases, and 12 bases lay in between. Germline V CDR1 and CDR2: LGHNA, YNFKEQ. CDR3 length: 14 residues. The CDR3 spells CASSQEEGFTGYTF. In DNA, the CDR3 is TGTGCCAGCAGCCAAGAAGAAGGGTTTACTGGCTACACCTTC.

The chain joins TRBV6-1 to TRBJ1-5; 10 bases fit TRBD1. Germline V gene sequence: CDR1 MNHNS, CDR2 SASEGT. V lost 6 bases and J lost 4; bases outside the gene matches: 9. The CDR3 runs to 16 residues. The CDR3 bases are TGTGCCAGCAGATGGGACAGGGGCCGCGATAATCAGCCCCAGCATTTT. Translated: CASRWDRGRDNQPQHF.

The CDR3 nucleotides are TGTGCCAGCAGTTTATCCCTCACCGGAGGTGAAGCTTTCTTT. It encodes CASSLSLTGGEAFF. The chain links TRBV28 to TRBJ1-1, with D uncertain. Germline CDR1 MDHEN, CDR2 SYDVKM. V shed 1 base and J shed 7 bases, with 13 bases lying between them. The CDR3 covers 14 residues.

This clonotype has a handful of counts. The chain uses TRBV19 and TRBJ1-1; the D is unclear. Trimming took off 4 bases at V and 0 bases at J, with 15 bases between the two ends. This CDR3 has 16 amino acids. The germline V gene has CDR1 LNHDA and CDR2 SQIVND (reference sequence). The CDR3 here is CASSKKRKSMNTEAFF. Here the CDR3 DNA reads TGTGCCAGTAGTAAAAAGAGGAAATCAATGAACACTGAAGCTTTCTTT.

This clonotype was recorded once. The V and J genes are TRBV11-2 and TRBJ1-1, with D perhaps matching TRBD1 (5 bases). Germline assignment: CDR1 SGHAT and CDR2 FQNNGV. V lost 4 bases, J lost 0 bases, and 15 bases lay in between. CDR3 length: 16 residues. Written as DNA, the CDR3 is TGTGCCAGCAGCTCGGGGGTCCGGGTTATGAACACTGAAGCTTTCTTT. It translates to CASSSGVRVMNTEAFF.

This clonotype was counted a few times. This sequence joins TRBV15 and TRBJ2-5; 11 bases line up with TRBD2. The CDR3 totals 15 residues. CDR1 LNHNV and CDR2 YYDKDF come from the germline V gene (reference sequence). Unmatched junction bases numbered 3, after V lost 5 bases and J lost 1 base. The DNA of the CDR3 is TGTGCCACCAGCCCGGGACTAGCGGCCCAAGAGACCCAGTACTTC. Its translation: CATSPGLAAQETQYF.

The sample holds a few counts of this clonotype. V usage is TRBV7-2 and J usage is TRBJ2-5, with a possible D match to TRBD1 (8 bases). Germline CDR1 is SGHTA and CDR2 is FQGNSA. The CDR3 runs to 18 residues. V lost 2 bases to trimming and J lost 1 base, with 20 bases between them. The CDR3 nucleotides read TGTGCCAGCAGCTTAAATCACAGGGGGGGTAACCCCCAAGAGACCCAGTACTTC. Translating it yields CASSLNHRGGNPQETQYF.

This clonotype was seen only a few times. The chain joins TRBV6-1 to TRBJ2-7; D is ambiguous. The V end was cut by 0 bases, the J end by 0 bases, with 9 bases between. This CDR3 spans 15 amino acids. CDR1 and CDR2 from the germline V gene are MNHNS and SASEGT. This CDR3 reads CASSEADRSSYEQYV. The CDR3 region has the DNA TGTGCCAGCAGTGAAGCGGACCGCAGCTCCTACGAGCAGTACGTC.

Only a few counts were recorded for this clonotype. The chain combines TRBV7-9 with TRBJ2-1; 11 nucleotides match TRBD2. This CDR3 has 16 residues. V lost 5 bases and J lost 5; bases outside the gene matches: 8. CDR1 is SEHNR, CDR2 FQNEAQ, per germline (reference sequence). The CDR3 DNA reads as TGTGCCAGCAGCCTCTTAGCGGGGGGGCGTAACAATGAGCAGTTCTTC. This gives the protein CASSLLAGGRNNEQFF.

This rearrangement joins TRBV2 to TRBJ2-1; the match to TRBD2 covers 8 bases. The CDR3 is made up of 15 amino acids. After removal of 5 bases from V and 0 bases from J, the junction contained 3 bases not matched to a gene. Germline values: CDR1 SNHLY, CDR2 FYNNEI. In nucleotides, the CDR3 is TGTGCCAGCAGTAATACTAGCGGCTCCTACAATGAGCAGTTCTTC. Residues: CASSNTSGSYNEQFF.

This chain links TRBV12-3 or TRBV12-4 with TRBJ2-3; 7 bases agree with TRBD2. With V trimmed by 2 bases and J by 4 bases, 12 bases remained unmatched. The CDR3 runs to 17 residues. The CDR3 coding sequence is TGTGCCAGCAGTTTACCGGCGGCGGGGGTATTCCCAGATACGCAGTATTTT. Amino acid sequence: CASSLPAAGVFPDTQYF.

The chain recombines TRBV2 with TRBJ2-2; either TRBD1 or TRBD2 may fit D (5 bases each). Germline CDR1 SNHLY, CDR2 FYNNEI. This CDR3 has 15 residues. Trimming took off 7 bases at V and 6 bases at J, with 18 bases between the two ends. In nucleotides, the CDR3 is TGTGCCAGCATTCCCCAAGGGACCGCCTCCGGGGAGCTGTTTTTT. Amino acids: CASIPQGTASGELFF.

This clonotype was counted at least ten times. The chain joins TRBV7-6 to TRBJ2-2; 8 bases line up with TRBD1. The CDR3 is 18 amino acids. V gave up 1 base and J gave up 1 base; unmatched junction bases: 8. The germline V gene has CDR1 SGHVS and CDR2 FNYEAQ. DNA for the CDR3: TGTGCCAGCAGCTTAGGGGTCATCGGACAGGGGAACACCGGGGAGCTGTTTTTT. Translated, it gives CASSLGVIGQGNTGELFF.

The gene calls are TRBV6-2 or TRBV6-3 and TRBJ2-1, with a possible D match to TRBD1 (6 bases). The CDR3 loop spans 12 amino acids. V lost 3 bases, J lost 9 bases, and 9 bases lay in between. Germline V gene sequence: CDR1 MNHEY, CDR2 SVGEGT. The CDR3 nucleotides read TGTGCCAGCAGTTATCAGGGGCTTGAGCAGTTCTTC. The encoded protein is CASSYQGLEQFF.

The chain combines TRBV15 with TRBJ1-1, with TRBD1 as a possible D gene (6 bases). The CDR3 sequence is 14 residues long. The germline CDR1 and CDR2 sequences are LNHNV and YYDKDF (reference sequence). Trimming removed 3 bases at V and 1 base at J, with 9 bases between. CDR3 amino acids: CATSSGTRNTEAFF. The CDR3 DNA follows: TGTGCCACCAGCAGCGGGACACGGAACACTGAAGCTTTCTTT.

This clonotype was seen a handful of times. CDR3 DNA sequence: TGCAGCGGAGGTTGGGTTTCGAGCACAGATACGCAGTATTTT. This encodes CSGGWVSSTDTQYF. V usage is TRBV29-1 and J usage is TRBJ2-3; D not resolved. The V end was cut by 7 bases, the J end by 0 bases, with 14 bases between. This CDR3 comprises 14 residues. The V gene's germline CDR1 is SQVTM and CDR2 ANQGSEA.

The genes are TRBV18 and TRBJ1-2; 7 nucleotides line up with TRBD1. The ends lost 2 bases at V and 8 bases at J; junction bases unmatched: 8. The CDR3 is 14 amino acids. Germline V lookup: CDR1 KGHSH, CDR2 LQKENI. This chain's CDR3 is CASSPDKGASGYTF. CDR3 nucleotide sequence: TGTGCCAGCTCACCAGATAAGGGGGCAAGCGGCTACACCTTC.

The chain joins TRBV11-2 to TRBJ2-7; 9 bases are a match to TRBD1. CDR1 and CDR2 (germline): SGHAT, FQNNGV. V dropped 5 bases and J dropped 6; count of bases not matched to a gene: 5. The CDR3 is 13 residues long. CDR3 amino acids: CASSVGTGLEQYV. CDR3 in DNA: TGTGCCAGCAGCGTCGGGACAGGGCTCGAGCAGTACGTC.

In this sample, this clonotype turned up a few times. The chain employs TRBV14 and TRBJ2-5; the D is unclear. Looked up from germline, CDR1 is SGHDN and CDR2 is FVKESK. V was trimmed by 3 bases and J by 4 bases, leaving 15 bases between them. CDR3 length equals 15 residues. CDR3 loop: CASSHSSEFGETQYF. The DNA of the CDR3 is TGTGCCAGCAGCCACTCCAGCGAATTCGGAGAGACCCAGTACTTC.

The chain's CDR3 is CSARTPAKNIQYF. For the CDR3, the DNA is TGCAGCGCCCGGACACCTGCCAAAAACATTCAGTACTTC. The gene calls are TRBV29-1 and TRBJ2-4, with a tentative D call TRBD1 (5 bases). Germline V gene data show CDR1 as SQVTM and CDR2 as ANQGSEA. V was shortened by 7 bases and J by 1 base, with 11 bases between the two germline ends. This CDR3 comprises 13 residues.

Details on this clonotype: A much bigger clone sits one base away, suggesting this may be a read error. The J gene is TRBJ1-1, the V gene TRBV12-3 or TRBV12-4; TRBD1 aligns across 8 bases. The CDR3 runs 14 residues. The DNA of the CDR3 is TGTGTCAGCAGTCCGCGGACAGGGTTCACTGAAGCTTTCTTT. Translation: CVSSPRTGFTEAFF.

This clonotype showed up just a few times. The CDR3 region is CATSIGTGGSFLENIQYF. In nucleotides, the CDR3 is TGTGCCACCAGCATAGGGACAGGGGGCTCGTTTTTGGAAAACATTCAGTACTTC. This sequence joins TRBV15 and TRBJ2-4, with 12 positions matching TRBD1. The V and J ends lost 4 bases and 5 bases, in that order; junction bases with no gene match: 12. Germline CDR1 reads LNHNV; CDR2 reads YYDKDF (reference sequence). CDR3 size: 18 residues.

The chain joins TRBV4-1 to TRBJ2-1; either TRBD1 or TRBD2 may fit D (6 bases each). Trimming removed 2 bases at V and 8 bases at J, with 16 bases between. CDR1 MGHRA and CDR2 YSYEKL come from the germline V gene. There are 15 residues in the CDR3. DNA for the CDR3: TGCGCCAGCAGCCAAATGGGGGCCAGGGACTATGAGCAGTTCTTC. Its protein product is CASSQMGARDYEQFF.

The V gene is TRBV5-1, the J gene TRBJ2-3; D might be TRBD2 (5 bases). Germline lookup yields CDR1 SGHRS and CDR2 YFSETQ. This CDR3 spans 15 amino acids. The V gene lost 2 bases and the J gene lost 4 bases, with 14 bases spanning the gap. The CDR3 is CASSFRRPSADTQYF. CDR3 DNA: TGCGCCAGCAGCTTTAGGAGGCCCTCCGCAGATACGCAGTATTTT.

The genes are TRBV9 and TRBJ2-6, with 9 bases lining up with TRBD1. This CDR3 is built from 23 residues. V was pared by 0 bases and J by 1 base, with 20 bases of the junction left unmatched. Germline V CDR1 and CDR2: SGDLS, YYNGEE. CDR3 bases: TGTGCCAGCAGCGTAGGGCGTGACAGGGGGACGACCCTCCCGGCGTCTGGGGCCAACGTCCTGACTTTC. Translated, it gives CASSVGRDRGTTLPASGANVLTF. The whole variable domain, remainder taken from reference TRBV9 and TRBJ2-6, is DSGVTQTPKHLITATGQRVTLRCSPRSGDLSVYWYQQSLDQGLQFLIQYYNGEERAKGNILERFSAQQFPDLHSELNLSSLELGDSALYFCASSVGRDRGTTLPASGANVLTFGAGSRLTVL.

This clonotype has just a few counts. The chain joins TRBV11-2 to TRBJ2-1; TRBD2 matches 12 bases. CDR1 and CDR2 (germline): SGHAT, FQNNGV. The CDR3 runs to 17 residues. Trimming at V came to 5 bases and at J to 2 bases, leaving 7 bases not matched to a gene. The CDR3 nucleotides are TGTGCCAGCAGCCCTTGGACTAGCGGGGACCCCTACAATGAGCAGTTCTTC. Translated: CASSPWTSGDPYNEQFF. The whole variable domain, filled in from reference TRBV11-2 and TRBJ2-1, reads EAGVAQSPRYKIIEKRQSVAFWCNPISGHATLYWYQQILGQGPKLLIQFQNNGVVDDSQLPKDRFSAERLKGVDSTLKIQPAKLEDSAVYLCASSPWTSGDPYNEQFFGPGTRLTVL.

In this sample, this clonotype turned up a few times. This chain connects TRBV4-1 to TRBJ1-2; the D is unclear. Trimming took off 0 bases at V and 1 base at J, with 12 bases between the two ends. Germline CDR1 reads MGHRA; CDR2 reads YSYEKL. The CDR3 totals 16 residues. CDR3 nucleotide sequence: TGCGCCAGCAGCCAAGAGAAAATGATTGATAACTATGGCTACACCTTC. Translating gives CASSQEKMIDNYGYTF.